This T cell receptor (beta chain) is from a study of shared clonotypes between healthy human individuals. Germline-derived CDR1 and CDR2 are SEHNR and FQNEAQ (reference sequence). Trimming cost V 5 bases and J 3 bases; bases outside gene matches: 4. This CDR3 comprises 14 residues. Study-wide results and caveats: Clonotypes shared by all four donors outscored non-shared clonotypes in generation probability. Generally, naive subsets (rather than memory subsets) showed larger estimated richness.

About this clone itself: Antigen: not known.

Authors' methods: Filtering was not the same, since immunoSEQ gave junction-only sequences without quality scores. The method was immunoSEQ multiplex PCR; TCRdb's version includes in-frame clones alone and lacks a portion of them. From that table come the V and J calls and clone size; the DNA was used to work out D and trimming. The data hold 1.6 million or so clones, with around 95% observed a single time. The receptor was isolated from a man aged 30 to 39 in good health. The rearrangement joins TRBV7-9 to TRBJ1-5; 7 bases align to TRBD1. The sequenced sample consisted of naive CD4+ T cells sorted from blood. As for subset: CD45RA+ positively selected. This CDR3 reads CASSAGQLNQPQHF. For the CDR3, the DNA is TGTGCCAGCAGCGCGGGACAGCTCAATCAGCCCCAGCATTTT.